This T cell receptor (beta chain) stems from a study of OX40 agonist ivuxolimab in advanced cancers. Findings and caveats of the study: On average, CD8+ T cells showed a greater number of expanded clones than CD4+.

This clone was detected once. Antigen specificity is unknown. Germline V gene sequence: CDR1 LGHNA, CDR2 YNFKEQ. This CDR3 is 14 amino acids long. Sampling times: baseline, cycle 4 day 1, cycle 7 day 1. Sequenced by immunoSEQ multiplex PCR; TCRdb stores in-frame clones only, minus some. The sample carries tens of thousands of clones, 89% recorded once. The V gene is TRBV4-2, the J gene TRBJ2-5; 10 bases agree with TRBD2. The J call is doubtful: the DNA matches TRBJ2-7 better. The sequencing used CD4+ or CD8+ T cells sorted from blood, collected in a trial of the OX40 agonist ivuxolimab. The origin of this receptor is an adult with an advanced solid tumor such as melanoma, head and neck, liver or kidney cancer. The CDR3 region has the DNA TGTGCCAGCAGCACCGGGACTAGCGTCTACGAGCAGTACTTC. Protein: CASSTGTSVYEQYF.